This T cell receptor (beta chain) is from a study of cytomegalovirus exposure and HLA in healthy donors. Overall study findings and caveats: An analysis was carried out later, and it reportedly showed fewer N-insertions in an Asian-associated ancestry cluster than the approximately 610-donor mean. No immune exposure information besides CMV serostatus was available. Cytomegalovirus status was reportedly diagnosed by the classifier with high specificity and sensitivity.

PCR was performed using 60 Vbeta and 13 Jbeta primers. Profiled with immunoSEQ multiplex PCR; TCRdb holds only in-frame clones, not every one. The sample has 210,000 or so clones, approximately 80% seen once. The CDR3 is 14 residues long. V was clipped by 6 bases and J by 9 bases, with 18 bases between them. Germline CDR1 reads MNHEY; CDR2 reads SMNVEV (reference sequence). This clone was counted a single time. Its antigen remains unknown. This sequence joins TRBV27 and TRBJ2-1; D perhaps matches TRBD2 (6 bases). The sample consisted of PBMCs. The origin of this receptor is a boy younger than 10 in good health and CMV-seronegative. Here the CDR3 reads CASSVPGVGCEQFF. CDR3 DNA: TGTGCCAGCAGCGTGCCGGGAGTGGGGTGTGAGCAGTTCTTC.